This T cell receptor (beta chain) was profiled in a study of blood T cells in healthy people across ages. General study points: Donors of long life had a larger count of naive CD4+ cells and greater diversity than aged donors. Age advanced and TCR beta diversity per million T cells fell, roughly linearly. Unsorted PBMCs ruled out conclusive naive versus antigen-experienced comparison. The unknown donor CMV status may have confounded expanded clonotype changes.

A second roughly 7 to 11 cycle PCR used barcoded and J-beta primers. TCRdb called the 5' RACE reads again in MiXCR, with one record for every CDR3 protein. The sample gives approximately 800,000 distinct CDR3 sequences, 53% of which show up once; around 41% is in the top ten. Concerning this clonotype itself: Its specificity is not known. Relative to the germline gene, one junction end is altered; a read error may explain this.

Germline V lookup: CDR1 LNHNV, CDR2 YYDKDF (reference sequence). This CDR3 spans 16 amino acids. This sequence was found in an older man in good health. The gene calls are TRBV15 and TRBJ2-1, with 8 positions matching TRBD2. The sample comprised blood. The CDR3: CATSNPGTRGYNGQFF. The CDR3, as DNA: TGTGCCACCAGCAATCCCGGGACTAGAGGCTACAATGGGCAGTTCTTC.